Sequencing of this TCR beta chain was carried out in a study of T cell changes during pregnancy in multiple sclerosis. Libraries were prepared by immunoSEQ multiplex PCR; TCRdb keeps only in-frame clonotypes and omits some of them. The table records around 100,000 clones, 75% to 95% of them present only once. The CDR3 sequence is 15 residues long. Trimming cost V 5 bases and J 6 bases, with 16 bases left between them. Germline CDR1 and CDR2: LNHNV and YYDKDF (reference sequence). This receptor was identified in a female donor with multiple sclerosis, enrolled in a pregnancy study. The chain joins TRBV15 to TRBJ2-2; possibly TRBD1 for D (6 bases). Material: peripheral blood, obtained in the second trimester of pregnancy. The CDR3 coding sequence is TGTGCCACCAGCGGGGAAACAGGGTTGGCCGGGGAGCTGTTTTTT. Protein: CATSGETGLAGELFF. Based on the CDR3 plus reference TRBV15 and TRBJ2-2, the full variable domain is DAMVIQNPRYQVTQFGKPVTLSCSQTLNHNVMYWYQQKSSQAPKLLFHYYDKDFNNEADTPDNFQSRRPNTSFCFLDIRSPGLGDTAMYLCATSGETGLAGELFFGEGSRLTVL.